The source of this T cell receptor beta chain is a study of CD8 T cells in Susac syndrome. A quantity of about 0.45 to 1 ug RNA underwent reverse transcription using random hexamers. TCR beta CDR3 was amplified by immunoSEQ multiplex PCR. This amplification extended across 54 Vbeta and 13 Jbeta segments. TCRdb ran MiXCR on the immunoSEQ multiplex PCR reads and lists one entry per CDR3 protein. The sample includes about 250,000 distinct CDR3 sequences, roughly 95% seen only once; the top ten take 0.065% to 0.08%. Germline values: CDR1 MNHEY, CDR2 SVGAGI. V lost 7 bases and J 8 bases, leaving 17 bases between the germline ends. The CDR3 is made up of 14 amino acids. Sequencing of TCR beta covered CD8+ and CD4+ T cells obtained from blood. Each multiple sclerosis control was a treatment-naive patient with relapsing-remitting disease that was either stable or active. Both CD4+ and CD8+ T cells were negatively isolated, and TEMRA cells underwent FACS enrichment.

The chain has TRBV6-5 and TRBJ1-4; perhaps TRBD1 as D (5 bases). The TCR was taken from a human donor with multiple sclerosis. The sequenced sample was CD4+ T cells from PBMCs. Here the CDR3 DNA reads TGTGCCAGCAAAGCATCCGGGGGGTTGGAAAAACTGTTTTTT. This codes for CASKASGGLEKLFF.